This T cell receptor (beta chain) was recorded in a study of blood T cell repertoires in COVID-19. Study-wide context: Sources were T cells, B-cell-depleted T cells, or PBMCs; the material itself was cDNA or gDNA.

TCRdb's table, derived via immunoSEQ multiplex PCR, lists solely in-frame clones and lacks some. The repertoire holds 99,000 or so clones, with just over 85% as singletons. Seattle participants joined during active infection and were tracked over time. In germline, CDR1 is SGHRS, CDR2 YFSETQ. The trim removed 4 bases at V and 14 bases at J, leaving 13 bases unmatched. The CDR3 is 14 residues long. Sequenced material: peripheral blood. This TCR came from a man aged 45-65 years with COVID-19, enrolled during active disease. The chain carries TRBV5-1 and TRBJ2-3; 10 bases match TRBD1. CDR3 amino acids: CASSRPNRDRGLYF. The CDR3 coding sequence is TGCGCCAGCAGCCGGCCAAACCGGGACAGGGGTTTGTATTTT.